This T cell receptor (beta chain) was identified during a study of spatial heterogeneity in lung cancer. Study background: The study sequenced follow-up PBMC samples when they were available, at a median of roughly 22 months after resection.

The CDR3 length is 14 residues. V was cut by 1 base and J by 4 bases, with 11 bases left in between. The germline CDR1 and CDR2 sequences are DFQATT and SNEGSKA (reference sequence). TCRdb reprocessed the 5' RACE reads with MiXCR, giving one entry per CDR3 protein. The data show roughly 99,000 distinct CDR3 sequences, just under 20% seen once. This clonotype was observed at least ten times. Regarding time point: blood at routine non-recurrence follow-up after resection. The input material, whole RNA from tumor, nontumor lung or frozen PBMC, was sequenced unsorted. The rearrangement links TRBV20-1 to TRBJ2-1; D gene ambiguous. This receptor was identified in a male donor with early-stage non-small cell lung cancer. This material consisted of PBMCs, taken at follow-up. The CDR3 here is CSARVPRDYNEQFF. DNA for the CDR3: TGCAGTGCTAGAGTGCCCCGAGATTACAATGAGCAGTTCTTC.